Following are 26 T cell receptor beta chains from one sample sequenced in a study of shared clonotypes between healthy human individuals. The table came from immunoSEQ multiplex PCR; TCRdb's copy has only in-frame clones and leaves some out. The data contain approximately 740,000 clones, about 92% of them seen just once; the ten biggest clones take up around 24%. Naive-designated CD8 cells lacked CD45RO, were positively enriched for CCR7, and omitted terminally differentiated effector memory CD45RA+ cells. Sample: naive CD8+ T cells sorted from blood. These receptors were taken from a young man in good health.

The gene calls are TRBV13 and TRBJ2-2; D gene ambiguous. The CDR3 is made up of 12 amino acids. Germline values: CDR1 PRHDT, CDR2 FYEKMQ (reference sequence). With 5 bases removed from V and 8 bases from J, the gap between germline ends came to 9 bases. The CDR3 coding sequence is TGTGCCAGCAGCCCAGTCCCGGGGGAGCTGTTTTTT. Translation: CASSPVPGELFF.

This sequence joins TRBV19 and TRBJ2-1; 7 nucleotides agree with TRBD2. The CDR3 covers 15 residues. Germline CDR1 is LNHDA and CDR2 is SQIVND (reference sequence). Trimming removed 8 bases from V and 0 bases from J; junction bases left unmatched: 7. The CDR3 sequence is CASDLGGSSYNEQFF. CDR3 bases: TGTGCCAGTGACCTGGGCGGGAGCTCCTACAATGAGCAGTTCTTC.

The chain carries TRBV27 and TRBJ2-1; TRBD2 agrees at 10 bases. CDR3 size: 14 residues. Germline V gene lookup returns CDR1 MNHEY and CDR2 SMNVEV (reference sequence). V gave up 6 bases and J gave up 4 bases; unmatched junction bases: 3. The CDR3 spells CASSLAGEYNEQFF. CDR3 in DNA: TGTGCCAGCAGCCTAGCGGGAGAGTACAATGAGCAGTTCTTC.

The chain combines TRBV27 with TRBJ1-1, with D unclear. Trimming took 7 bases from V and 5 from J, leaving 17 bases between them. The CDR3 covers 14 residues. Germline V gives CDR1 MNHEY, CDR2 SMNVEV (reference sequence). CDR3 in DNA: TGTGCCAGCAAGGGAGGGTTGAGCAATACTGAAGCTTTCTTT. The encoded protein is CASKGGLSNTEAFF.

This chain connects TRBV23-1 to TRBJ2-7, with no clear D. TRBV23-1 is reported as an ORF; its role is uncertain. V was shortened by 2 bases and J by 0 bases, with 11 bases between the two germline ends. This CDR3 comprises 15 residues. CDR3 DNA: TGCGCCAGCAGTCAAGCGCTAGGAGCCTCCTACGAGCAGTACTTC. Its protein product is CASSQALGASYEQYF.

This clone has just one count. This specimen includes other DNA sequences encoding the same CDR3. This chain connects TRBV6-5 to TRBJ1-1, with D unresolved. Germline CDR1 reads MNHEY; CDR2 reads SVGAGI. The CDR3 is made up of 13 amino acids. Trimming stripped 2 bases from V and 4 bases from J, with 8 bases between. CDR3 bases: TGTGCCAGCAGTTACGGGGTCGGCACTGAAGCTTTCTTT. Residues: CASSYGVGTEAFF.

The chain uses TRBV9 and TRBJ2-1; weak D call: TRBD1 (6 bases). Trimming pared 4 bases from V and 6 bases from J, leaving 17 bases between. The V gene's germline CDR1 is SGDLS and CDR2 YYNGEE. The CDR3 has 15 residues. The CDR3 loop reads CASSLGTGLFNEQFF. Written as DNA, the CDR3 is TGTGCCAGCAGCCTTGGTACAGGGTTATTCAATGAGCAGTTCTTC.

The V and J genes are TRBV29-1 and TRBJ2-1; 16 bases fit TRBD2. CDR3 length equals 16 residues. V lost 3 bases and J lost 7; bases outside the gene matches: 6. CDR1 SQVTM and CDR2 ANQGSEA come from the germline V gene. The CDR3 protein is CSVDPGLAGGPNEQFF. For the CDR3, the DNA is TGCAGCGTTGATCCGGGACTAGCGGGAGGGCCGAATGAGCAGTTCTTC.

The chain has TRBV27 and TRBJ2-2, with D unresolved. Trimming cost V 3 bases and J 3 bases, with 8 bases left between them. This CDR3 is 14 amino acids long. The germline gives CDR1 MNHEY, CDR2 SMNVEV (reference sequence). The CDR3 here is CASSFLVHTGELFF. In DNA form, the CDR3 reads TGTGCCAGCAGTTTTTTAGTACACACCGGGGAGCTGTTTTTT.

This chain uses TRBV6-5 with TRBJ2-7, with a possible D match to TRBD2 (5 bases). Germline V gene sequence: CDR1 MNHEY, CDR2 SVGAGI. This CDR3 is built from 14 residues. V was clipped by 2 bases and J by 2 bases, with 10 bases between them. The CDR3 bases are TGTGCCAGCAGTTACAACCCGGAGGCCTACGAGCAGTACTTC. This gives the protein CASSYNPEAYEQYF.

V and J are TRBV5-5 and TRBJ2-7; D ambiguous. The CDR3 runs 14 residues. V was pared by 0 bases and J by 3 bases, with 10 bases between. Germline V gene lookup returns CDR1 SGHKS and CDR2 YYEKEE (reference sequence). The CDR3 reads CASSLGWLSYEQYF. CDR3 DNA sequence: TGTGCCAGCAGCTTGGGCTGGCTAAGCTACGAGCAGTACTTC.

The chain links TRBV29-1 to TRBJ2-1; 7 nucleotides line up with TRBD2. The CDR3 consists of 16 residues. The V segment lost 1 base and the J segment 1 base; nucleotides outside the gene matches: 7. CDR1 is SQVTM and CDR2 is ANQGSEA in the germline V gene. In DNA form, the CDR3 reads TGCAGCGTTGAAGGCCTAGCGGAGCTTTCCTACAATGAGCAGTTCTTC. It is translated as CSVEGLAELSYNEQFF.

This chain uses TRBV27 with TRBJ2-3; the D is unclear. CDR3 length: 13 residues. Germline assignment: CDR1 MNHEY and CDR2 SMNVEV (reference sequence). Trimming left V 6 bases short and J 5 bases short, with 12 bases between. The CDR3 sequence: CASSQFVGDTQYF. CDR3 nucleotides: TGTGCCAGCAGCCAATTCGTCGGAGATACGCAGTATTTT.

As for this clone: Other DNA sequences in the sample encode the same CDR3. This chain uses TRBV27 with TRBJ1-2; no reliable D call. The CDR3 spans 13 residues. Germline CDR1 is MNHEY and CDR2 is SMNVEV (reference sequence). V shed 2 bases and J shed 5 bases, with 9 bases lying between them. The CDR3 is CASSLGQAYGYTF. The CDR3 DNA reads as TGTGCCAGCAGTTTAGGGCAGGCGTATGGCTACACCTTC.

In regard to this clone: This likely traces to a read error, being one base from a far larger clone. In the same sample, other DNA sequences code for this CDR3. The genes are TRBV28 and TRBJ2-5; D could derive from TRBD1 or TRBD2 (5 bases each). The germline gives CDR1 MDHEN, CDR2 SYDVKM. Trimming shortened V by 3 bases and J by 2 bases, and 7 bases separated the two germline ends. This CDR3 is 13 amino acids long. The CDR3 region has the DNA TGTGCCAGCAGTTTTGGGGGACAAGAGACCCAGTACTTC. This translates into CASSFGGQETQYF.

The chain recombines TRBV27 with TRBJ2-1, with TRBD2 matching over 7 bases. The CDR3 has 14 residues. Per germline, CDR1 MNHEY and CDR2 SMNVEV (reference sequence). V gave up 5 bases and J gave up 9 bases; unmatched junction bases: 10. CDR3: CASSPPAGVGEQFF. The CDR3 coding sequence is TGTGCCAGCAGTCCCCCGGCGGGAGTGGGTGAGCAGTTCTTC.

V and J are TRBV6-5 and TRBJ2-1, with 7 bases lining up with TRBD2. V dropped 0 bases and J dropped 9; count of bases not matched to a gene: 5. The V gene's germline CDR1 is MNHEY and CDR2 SVGAGI. This CDR3 comprises 14 residues. Here the CDR3 reads CASSYSSGAGEQFF. The CDR3 DNA is TGTGCCAGCAGTTACTCGAGCGGGGCAGGTGAGCAGTTCTTC.

V gene TRBV9 combines with J gene TRBJ2-3; D not resolved. The germline gives CDR1 SGDLS, CDR2 YYNGEE. Trimming removed 3 bases from V and 5 bases from J, with 19 bases in between. The CDR3 is 16 amino acids. CDR3 region: CASSADANIFIDTQYF. CDR3 nucleotides: TGTGCCAGCAGCGCGGACGCTAACATCTTCATAGATACGCAGTATTTT.

Concerning this clone: This sample includes further DNA sequences coding for the same CDR3. Here the CDR3 DNA reads TGTGCCAGCAGCGTTGGGGTTTCCTACGAGCAGTACTTC. Translating it yields CASSVGVSYEQYF. The chain joins TRBV9 to TRBJ2-7, with D unclear. V lost 2 bases to trimming and J lost 1 base, with 7 bases between them. Looked up from germline, CDR1 is SGDLS and CDR2 is YYNGEE. CDR3 length: 13 amino acids.

The chain has TRBV7-7 and TRBJ2-2; 7 bases are a match to TRBD2. Germline V CDR1 and CDR2: SSHAT, FNYEAQ (reference sequence). The CDR3 consists of 16 residues. Trimming took 3 bases from V and 6 from J; bases not matched to a gene: 10. CDR3 loop: CASSFGAGVGAGELFF. CDR3 nucleotides: TGTGCCAGCAGCTTTGGTGCGGGAGTGGGTGCCGGGGAGCTGTTTTTT.

V and J are TRBV5-5 and TRBJ1-3; D possibly corresponds to TRBD1 (5 bases). V lost 4 bases and J lost 0, with 14 bases in between. The CDR3 is 16 residues long. Germline lookup yields CDR1 SGHKS and CDR2 YYEKEE (reference sequence). The CDR3 DNA is TGTGCCAGCAGCAAATACGGACAAATCTCTGGAAACACCATATATTTT. Protein sequence: CASSKYGQISGNTIYF.

The chain recombines TRBV13 with TRBJ2-7, with D possibly being TRBD2 (6 bases). Germline CDR1 reads PRHDT; CDR2 reads FYEKMQ (reference sequence). Trimming removed 5 bases from V and 2 bases from J, with 16 bases in between. CDR3 length: 15 residues. The DNA for the CDR3 is TGTGCCAGCAGCCGCCACCGGGACTCGCCCTACGAGCAGTACTTC. It yields the protein CASSRHRDSPYEQYF. Full variable domain (outside the CDR3, taken from reference TRBV13 and TRBJ2-7): AAGVIQSPRHLIKEKRETATLKCYPIPRHDTVYWYQQGPGQDPQFLISFYEKMQSDKGSIPDRFSAQQFSDYHSELNMSSLELGDSALYFCASSRHRDSPYEQYFGPGTRLTVT.

This chain uses TRBV7-3 with TRBJ1-2, with D tentatively TRBD1 (6 bases). V shed 6 bases and J shed 3 bases, with 11 bases lying between them. The germline V gene has CDR1 SGHTA and CDR2 FQGTGA. CDR3 size: 13 residues. The CDR3 DNA is TGTGCCAGCAGTCCGACAGGTGACTATGGCTACACCTTC. Translating gives CASSPTGDYGYTF.

The chain recombines TRBV5-6 with TRBJ2-7; 10 bases fit TRBD2. The CDR3 loop spans 15 amino acids. The junction had 4 bases not matched to a gene; V was cut back by 0 bases and J by 4 bases. Germline V CDR1 and CDR2: SGHDT, YYEEEE. This CDR3 is CASSLEASGSYEQYF. The CDR3 nucleotides are TGTGCCAGCAGCTTGGAGGCTAGCGGGAGTTACGAGCAGTACTTC.

The rearrangement uses TRBV27 and TRBJ2-1; perhaps TRBD2 as D (6 bases). The CDR3 is 11 residues long. Trimming stripped 5 bases from V and 13 bases from J, with 12 bases between. The germline V gene encodes CDR1 MNHEY and CDR2 SMNVEV (reference sequence). Here the CDR3 reads CASSAGLLQFF. DNA of the CDR3: TGTGCCAGCAGTGCCGGACTACTCCAGTTCTTC.

CDR3 in amino acids: CASSLIRDRGLRNQPQHF. The CDR3, as DNA: TGTGCCAGCAGCTTAATTAGAGACAGGGGGCTTAGGAATCAGCCCCAGCATTTT. J is TRBJ1-5 and V is TRBV11-3; 10 nucleotides line up with TRBD1. From germline, CDR1 is SGHNT and CDR2 YENEEA. V shed 2 bases, J shed 4 bases, and the junction held 11 bases outside the gene matches. This CDR3 is 18 amino acids long.